The 26 T cell receptor beta chains below were found in one sample sequenced in a study of T cell responses to AZD1222 COVID-19 vaccine (dated by TCRdb to the early 2020s). Per the publication, the time point label means: baseline before first vaccination. The treatment or condition label corresponds to: meningococcal conjugate vaccine given as trial control. To prepare the library, the immunoSEQ multiplex PCR assay was applied. The table was pulled from immuneACCESS by TCRdb, which kept in-frame rearrangements only. Such tables lose some clones; where checked, under half of the loss comes from unresolved V genes, and the rest has no known cause. The sample table shows some 150,000 clones, and more than 85% are seen once. The ten largest clonotypes hold approximately 0.9% of the sample. This material consisted of peripheral blood, taken on day 0 of MenACWY control vaccination. Every receptor here comes from an adult in good health.

The gene calls are TRBV15 and TRBJ1-5; no definite D call. Trimming removed 5 bases at V and 5 bases at J, with 7 bases between. Germline V gene sequence: CDR1 LNHNV, CDR2 YYDKDF (reference sequence). The CDR3 extends over 12 amino acids. CDR3 residues: CATSQSYQPQHF. CDR3 sequence (DNA): TGTGCCACCAGCCAGTCGTATCAGCCCCAGCATTTT.

The V and J genes are TRBV7-3 and TRBJ2-1; TRBD2 matches at 7 bases. This CDR3 has 15 residues. Per the germline V gene, CDR1 is SGHTA and CDR2 is FQGTGA. The ends lost 5 bases at V and 3 bases at J; junction bases unmatched: 7. The CDR3 region is CASSTQSGNYNEQFF. CDR3 DNA sequence: TGTGCCAGCAGCACTCAGAGCGGGAACTACAATGAGCAGTTCTTC.

This chain joins TRBV5-6 and TRBJ1-2, with D maybe TRBD1 (5 bases). V lost 0 bases to trimming and J lost 4 bases, with 13 bases between them. Germline assignment: CDR1 SGHDT and CDR2 YYEEEE. This CDR3 comprises 15 residues. The CDR3 is CASSLVGVTRYGYTF. CDR3 DNA sequence: TGTGCCAGCAGCTTGGTGGGGGTAACTCGCTATGGCTACACCTTC.

This chain uses TRBV5-6 with TRBJ1-2, with D possibly TRBD1 on 6 matching bases. This CDR3 region has 17 residues. Germline loops: CDR1 SGHDT, CDR2 YYEEEE. V was pared by 4 bases and J by 4 bases, with 23 bases between. The CDR3 is CASSQTPPGGLIYGYTF. The DNA of the CDR3 is TGTGCCAGCAGCCAAACCCCACCCGGGGGGCTAATCTATGGCTACACCTTC.

This chain connects TRBV13 to TRBJ1-1; no firm D call. The length of the CDR3 is 13 residues. Germline CDR1 and CDR2: PRHDT and FYEKMQ (reference sequence). V shed 0 bases and J shed 6 bases, with 8 bases lying between them. The CDR3 bases are TGTGCCAGCAGCTTAGGTCTCGGGCCTGAAGCTTTCTTT. Translated, it gives CASSLGLGPEAFF.

This rearrangement joins TRBV12-5 to TRBJ1-1; the D is unclear. Trimming removed 5 bases from V and 3 bases from J, with 4 bases in between. Germline values: CDR1 LGHNT, CDR2 FRNRAP. This CDR3 contains 11 residues. CDR3 region: CASGPDTEAFF. The DNA for the CDR3 is TGTGCTAGTGGTCCAGACACTGAAGCTTTCTTT.

V is TRBV25-1 and J is TRBJ1-4; D possibly corresponds to TRBD1 (5 bases). Trimming shortened V by 0 bases and J by 5 bases, and 16 bases separated the two germline ends. The CDR3 loop spans 17 amino acids. The germline V gene has CDR1 MGHDK and CDR2 SYGVNS. The CDR3 spells CASSEYQGRGRNEKLFF. CDR3 in DNA: TGTGCCAGCAGTGAATACCAGGGACGGGGCAGAAATGAAAAACTGTTTTTT.

This sequence joins TRBV5-1 and TRBJ1-4, with D perhaps TRBD1 (5 bases). CDR1 SGHRS and CDR2 YFSETQ come from the germline V gene. The CDR3 runs to 16 residues. V lost 4 bases, J lost 4 bases, and 17 bases lay in between. The CDR3 loop is CASSLTLRDLNEKLFF. Written as DNA, the CDR3 is TGCGCCAGCAGCCTTACGCTACGGGACCTTAATGAAAAACTGTTTTTT.

The chain recombines TRBV7-8 with TRBJ2-1; 7 positions agree with TRBD2. J gave up 0 bases and V 1 base, and 6 bases lay outside the gene matches. Germline CDR1 SGHVS, CDR2 FQNEAQ. This CDR3 has 17 amino acids. CDR3 bases: TGTGCCAGCAGCTTAGTGTGGGGGGGGTACTCCTACAATGAGCAGTTCTTC. Its translation: CASSLVWGGYSYNEQFF.

The rearrangement uses TRBV2 and TRBJ2-2, with D uncertain. V was shortened by 7 bases and J by 4 bases, with 7 bases between the two germline ends. Germline CDR1 is SNHLY and CDR2 is FYNNEI. The CDR3 covers 12 residues. This CDR3 reads CASTRSTGELFF. The CDR3 DNA reads as TGTGCCAGCACCAGGTCCACCGGGGAGCTGTTTTTT.

This chain links TRBV5-1 with TRBJ2-1; 15 nucleotides agree with TRBD2. This CDR3 comprises 18 residues. Unmatched junction bases numbered 1, after V lost 0 bases and J lost 0 bases. The V gene's germline CDR1 is SGHRS and CDR2 YFSETQ. The CDR3 DNA is TGCGCCAGCAGCTTGGGGACTAGCGGGAGGGACTCCTACAATGAGCAGTTCTTC. Its protein is CASSLGTSGRDSYNEQFF.

The chain carries TRBV5-6 and TRBJ1-4, with a possible D match to TRBD1 (5 bases). Germline-derived CDR1 and CDR2 are SGHDT and YYEEEE. V lost 0 bases, J lost 5 bases, and 8 bases lay in between. The CDR3 loop spans 14 amino acids. CDR3 sequence (DNA): TGTGCCAGCAGCTTGGTGGGGGGGAATGAAAAACTGTTTTTT. Translating gives CASSLVGGNEKLFF. Based on the CDR3 plus reference TRBV5-6 and TRBJ1-4, the full variable domain is DAGVTQSPTHLIKTRGQQVTLRCSPKSGHDTVSWYQQALGQGPQFIFQYYEEEERQRGNFPDRFSGHQFPNYSSELNVNALLLGDSALYLCASSLVGGNEKLFFGSGTQLSVL.

V usage is TRBV2 and J usage is TRBJ2-2, with D hard to call. Germline V gene sequence: CDR1 SNHLY, CDR2 FYNNEI. This CDR3 spans 14 amino acids. V gave up 6 bases and J gave up 1 base, with 9 bases separating them. CDR3 residues: CASRDLQNTGELFF. The CDR3 nucleotides are TGTGCCAGCAGGGACCTCCAGAACACCGGGGAGCTGTTTTTT.

This clone was picked up one time. This sequence joins TRBV3-1 (or the pseudogene TRBV3-2) and TRBJ2-5; TRBD1 is a possible D gene (6 bases). The CDR3 has 17 residues. The V gene lost 0 bases and the J gene lost 5 bases, with 19 bases spanning the gap. Germline V gene lookup returns CDR1 LGHDT and CDR2 YNNKEL (reference sequence). In DNA, the CDR3 is TGTGCCAGCAGCCAAGATCCAAGAAGGGGGTTGGGGGAGACCCAGTACTTC. Protein sequence: CASSQDPRRGLGETQYF.

The chain carries TRBV7-3 and TRBJ2-7; 8 bases are a match to TRBD1. The ends lost 3 bases at V and 2 bases at J; junction bases unmatched: 0. The CDR3 is 13 amino acids. From germline, CDR1 is SGHTA and CDR2 FQGTGA. For the CDR3, the DNA is TGTGCCAGCAGCTTGACAGGGGCCTACGAGCAGTACTTC. It specifies CASSLTGAYEQYF.

The chain is built from TRBV9 and TRBJ1-2, with D perhaps TRBD1 (5 bases). Germline CDR1 and CDR2: SGDLS and YYNGEE. V lost 3 bases and J lost 3, with 12 bases in between. This CDR3 region has 14 residues. The CDR3 here is CASSASGTDYGYTF. The CDR3 DNA follows: TGTGCCAGCAGCGCCTCCGGGACCGACTATGGCTACACCTTC.

The chain couples TRBV20-1 to TRBJ2-1, with a weak D call TRBD1 (5 bases). The CDR3 consists of 11 residues. Trimming shortened V by 5 bases and J by 9 bases, and 11 bases separated the two germline ends. Germline lookup yields CDR1 DFQATT and CDR2 SNEGSKA (reference sequence). The CDR3 region has the DNA TGCAGTGCTTTCAGGGTAGCTGAGCAGTTCTTC. This sequence encodes CSAFRVAEQFF.

V is TRBV6-5 and J is TRBJ1-1, with D unresolved. The CDR3 spans 13 residues. V gave up 6 bases and J gave up 0 bases, with 8 bases separating them. From germline, CDR1 is MNHEY and CDR2 SVGAGI. As DNA, the CDR3 is TGTGCCAGCAGCGGTGTCGTGAACACTGAAGCTTTCTTT. Its protein product is CASSGVVNTEAFF.

The chain carries TRBV20-1 and TRBJ1-4, with D uncertain. This CDR3 has 15 residues. V was pared by 3 bases and J by 3 bases, with 14 bases between. Per the germline V gene, CDR1 is DFQATT and CDR2 is SNEGSKA (reference sequence). CDR3 DNA sequence: TGCAGTGCTAGTCCCGGACGAAGGCCTAATGAAAAACTGTTTTTT. Translation: CSASPGRRPNEKLFF.

This clone has a single count. V gene TRBV2 combines with J gene TRBJ1-2; D is ambiguous. With 6 bases removed from V and 5 bases from J, the gap between germline ends came to 13 bases. The CDR3 covers 13 residues. CDR1 is SNHLY and CDR2 is FYNNEI in the germline V gene. The chain's CDR3 is CASSQTRSYGYTF. For the CDR3, the DNA is TGTGCCAGCAGCCAGACAAGGAGTTATGGCTACACCTTC.

In its sample, this clone was seen once. This chain connects TRBV3-1 (or the pseudogene TRBV3-2) to TRBJ1-5; 9 positions agree with TRBD1. Losses at the gene ends were 3 bases for V and 4 bases for J; bases not matched to a gene: 10. This CDR3 comprises 17 residues. The germline CDR1 and CDR2 sequences are LGHDT and YNNKEL (reference sequence). The CDR3 coding sequence is TGTGCCAGCAGCCATGCCCCGGGACAGGGAAGAAATCAGCCCCAGCATTTT. Amino acids: CASSHAPGQGRNQPQHF.

The chain has TRBV10-2 and TRBJ1-3, with no clear D. The V and J ends lost 8 bases and 0 bases respectively, with 8 bases between them. The CDR3 is 13 residues long. Germline loops: CDR1 WSHSY, CDR2 SAAADI. DNA for the CDR3: TGCGCCAGCGGACGGATCTCTGGAAACACCATATATTTT. Its protein is CASGRISGNTIYF.

The chain couples TRBV6-5 to TRBJ1-6; D uncertain. The CDR3 runs 13 residues. Germline lookup yields CDR1 MNHEY and CDR2 SVGAGI. V lost 6 bases, J lost 6 bases, and 9 bases lay in between. DNA of the CDR3: TGTGCCAGCAGCCGGGAATTTAATTCACCCCTCCACTTT. Protein: CASSREFNSPLHF.

The rearrangement uses TRBV7-3 and TRBJ2-2, with 9 bases aligning to TRBD1. CDR1 is SGHTA, CDR2 FQGTGA, per germline. CDR3 length equals 16 residues. J was trimmed by 6 bases and V by 0 bases; bases with no gene match: 5. DNA for the CDR3: TGTGCCAGCAGCTTAACCGGGGGACAGGGCGCCGGGGAGCTGTTTTTT. Encoded protein: CASSLTGGQGAGELFF.

The chain is built from TRBV27 and TRBJ1-2; 11 nucleotides align to TRBD1. CDR3 length: 16 residues. Per the germline V gene, CDR1 is MNHEY and CDR2 is SMNVEV (reference sequence). V trimming: 2 bases; J trimming: 4 bases; junction bases outside the gene matches: 6. The DNA of the CDR3 is TGTGCCAGCAGTTTACGCCGGACAGGGGGCGTCTATGGCTACACCTTC. Translated: CASSLRRTGGVYGYTF.

The chain uses TRBV5-1 and TRBJ2-7, with D unresolved. The CDR3 is made up of 14 amino acids. V shed 1 base and J shed 3 bases, with 11 bases lying between them. Germline V gene sequence: CDR1 SGHRS, CDR2 YFSETQ. Written as DNA, the CDR3 is TGCGCCAGCAGCTTGACGACGAAGGGCTACGAGCAGTACTTC. Its protein product is CASSLTTKGYEQYF.